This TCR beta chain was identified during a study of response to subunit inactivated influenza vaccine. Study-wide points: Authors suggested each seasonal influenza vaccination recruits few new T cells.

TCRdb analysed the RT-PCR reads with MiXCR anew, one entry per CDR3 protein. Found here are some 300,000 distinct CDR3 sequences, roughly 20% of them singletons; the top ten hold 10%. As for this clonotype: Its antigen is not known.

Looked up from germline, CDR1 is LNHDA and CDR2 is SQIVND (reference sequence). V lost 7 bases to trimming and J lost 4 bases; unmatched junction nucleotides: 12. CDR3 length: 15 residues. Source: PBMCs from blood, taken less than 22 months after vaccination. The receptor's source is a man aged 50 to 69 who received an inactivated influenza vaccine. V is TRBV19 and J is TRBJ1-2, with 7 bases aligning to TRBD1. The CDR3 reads CASTRGNRGGYGYTF. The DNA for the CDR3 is TGTGCCAGTACACGAGGGAACAGGGGAGGCTATGGCTACACCTTC.